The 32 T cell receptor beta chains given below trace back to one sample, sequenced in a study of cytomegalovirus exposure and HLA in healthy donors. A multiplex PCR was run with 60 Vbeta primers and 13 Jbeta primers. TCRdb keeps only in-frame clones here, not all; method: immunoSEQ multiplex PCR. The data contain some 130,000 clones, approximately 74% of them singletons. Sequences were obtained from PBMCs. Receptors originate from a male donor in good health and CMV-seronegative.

The CDR3 DNA is TGCGCCAGCAGCCTTTCGACAGGGCTTGAGCAGTTCTTC. It yields the protein CASSLSTGLEQFF. V usage is TRBV5-1 and J usage is TRBJ2-1; 7 nucleotides agree with TRBD1. Per the germline V gene, CDR1 is SGHRS and CDR2 is YFSETQ. CDR3 length: 13 amino acids. After removal of 4 bases from V and 9 bases from J, the junction contained 7 bases not matched to a gene. Full variable domain (rest looked up from reference TRBV5-1 and TRBJ2-1): KAGVTQTPRYLIKTRGQQVTLSCSPISGHRSVSWYQQTPGQGLQFLFEYFSETQRNKGNFPGRFSGRQFSNSRSEMNVSTLELGDSALYLCASSLSTGLEQFFGPGTRLTVL.

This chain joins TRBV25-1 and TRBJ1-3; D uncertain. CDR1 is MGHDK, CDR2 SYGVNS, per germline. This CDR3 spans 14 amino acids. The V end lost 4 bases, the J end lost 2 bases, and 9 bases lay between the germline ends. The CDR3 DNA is TGTGCCAGCAGTGCCCAGGCTACTGGAAACACCATATATTTT. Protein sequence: CASSAQATGNTIYF.

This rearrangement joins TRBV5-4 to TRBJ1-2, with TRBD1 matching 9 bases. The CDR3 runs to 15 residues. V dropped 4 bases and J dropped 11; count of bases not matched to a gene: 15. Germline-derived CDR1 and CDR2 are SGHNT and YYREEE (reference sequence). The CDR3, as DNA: TGTGCCAGCAGCCAAAGACCCTCGGGACAGGGACTTTACACCTTC. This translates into CASSQRPSGQGLYTF. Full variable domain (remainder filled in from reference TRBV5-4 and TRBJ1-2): ETGVTQSPTHLIKTRGQQVTLRCSSQSGHNTVSWYQQALGQGPQFIFQYYREEENGRGNFPPRFSGLQFPNYSSELNVNALELDDSALYLCASSQRPSGQGLYTFGSGTRLTVV.

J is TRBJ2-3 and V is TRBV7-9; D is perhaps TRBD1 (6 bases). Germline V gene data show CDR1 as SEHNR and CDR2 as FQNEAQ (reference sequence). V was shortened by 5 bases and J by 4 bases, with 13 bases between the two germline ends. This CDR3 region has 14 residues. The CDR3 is CASSPGVGPDTQYF. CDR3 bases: TGTGCCAGCAGCCCAGGGGTAGGGCCAGATACGCAGTATTTT.

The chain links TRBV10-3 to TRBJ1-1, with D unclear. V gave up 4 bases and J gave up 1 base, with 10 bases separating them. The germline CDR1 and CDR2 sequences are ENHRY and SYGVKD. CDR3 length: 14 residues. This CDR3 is CAISARFPNTEAFF. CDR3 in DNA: TGTGCCATCAGTGCGAGGTTCCCGAACACTGAAGCTTTCTTT.

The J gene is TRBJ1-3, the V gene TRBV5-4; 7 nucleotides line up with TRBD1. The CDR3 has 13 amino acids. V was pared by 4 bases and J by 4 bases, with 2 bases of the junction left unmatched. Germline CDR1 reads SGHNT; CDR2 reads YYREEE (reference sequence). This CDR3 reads CASSGDRGNTIYF. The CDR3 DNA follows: TGTGCCAGCAGCGGGGACAGAGGAAACACCATATATTTT.

The CDR3 region has the DNA TGTGCCAGCAGCTTGGGACTAGCTGGTGAGCAGTACTTC. Amino acid sequence: CASSLGLAGEQYF. The J gene is TRBJ2-7, the V gene TRBV7-9; the match to TRBD2 covers 9 bases. There are 13 residues in the CDR3. V gave up 3 bases and J gave up 7 bases; unmatched junction bases: 4. CDR1 is SEHNR and CDR2 is FQNEAQ in the germline V gene (reference sequence).

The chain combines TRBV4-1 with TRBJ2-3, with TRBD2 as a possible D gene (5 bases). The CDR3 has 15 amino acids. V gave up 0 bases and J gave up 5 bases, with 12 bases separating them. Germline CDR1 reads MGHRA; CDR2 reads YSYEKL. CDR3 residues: CASSQDTGDGDTQYF. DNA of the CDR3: TGCGCCAGCAGCCAAGATACCGGGGATGGAGATACGCAGTATTTT.

The CDR3 nucleotides are TGTGCCAGCAGCTTAGTCCCTAGTATCCACGAGCAGTACTTC. This codes for CASSLVPSIHEQYF. The genes are TRBV7-2 and TRBJ2-7; no clear D. The V gene's germline CDR1 is SGHTA and CDR2 FQGNSA. There are 14 residues in the CDR3. Trimming stripped 1 base from V and 5 bases from J, with 12 bases between.

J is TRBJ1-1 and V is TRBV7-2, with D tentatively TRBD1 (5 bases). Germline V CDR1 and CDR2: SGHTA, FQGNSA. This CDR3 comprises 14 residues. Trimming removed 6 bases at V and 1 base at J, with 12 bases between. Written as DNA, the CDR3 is TGTGCCAGCAGTTTGAAAACAGGGAACACTGAAGCTTTCTTT. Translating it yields CASSLKTGNTEAFF. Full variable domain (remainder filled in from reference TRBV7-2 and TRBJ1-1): GAGVSQSPSNKVTEKGKDVELRCDPISGHTALYWYRQSLGQGLEFLIYFQGNSAPDKSGLPSDRFSAERTGGSVSTLTIQRTQQEDSAVYLCASSLKTGNTEAFFGQGTRLTVV.

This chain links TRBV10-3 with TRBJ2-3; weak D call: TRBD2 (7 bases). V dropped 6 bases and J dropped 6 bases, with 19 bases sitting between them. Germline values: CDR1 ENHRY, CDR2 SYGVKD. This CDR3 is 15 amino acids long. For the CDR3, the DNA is TGTGCCATCAGCAAGGGGGGGGGAGGAATGGATACGCAGTATTTT. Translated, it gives CAISKGGGGMDTQYF.

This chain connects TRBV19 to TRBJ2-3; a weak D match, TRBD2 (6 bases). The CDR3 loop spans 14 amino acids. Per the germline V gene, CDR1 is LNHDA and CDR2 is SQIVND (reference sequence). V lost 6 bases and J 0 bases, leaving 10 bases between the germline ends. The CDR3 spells CASRSGGSTDTQYF. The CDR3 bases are TGTGCCAGTAGAAGTGGGGGGAGCACAGATACGCAGTATTTT.

The CDR3 reads CASSRGQGPPYEQYF. The CDR3 nucleotides read TGTGCCAGCAGCCGCGGACAGGGGCCTCCCTACGAGCAGTACTTC. The chain combines TRBV7-8 with TRBJ2-7; 9 bases are shared with TRBD1. Germline loops: CDR1 SGHVS, CDR2 FQNEAQ. V was clipped by 5 bases and J by 2 bases; unmatched bases: 7. The CDR3 is made up of 15 amino acids.

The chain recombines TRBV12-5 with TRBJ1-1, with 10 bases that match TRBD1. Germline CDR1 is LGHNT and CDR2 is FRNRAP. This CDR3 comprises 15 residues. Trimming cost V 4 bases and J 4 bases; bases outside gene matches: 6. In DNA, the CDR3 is TGTGCTAGTGGTTGGTCAGGGACAGGGGTCACTGAAGCTTTCTTT. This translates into CASGWSGTGVTEAFF. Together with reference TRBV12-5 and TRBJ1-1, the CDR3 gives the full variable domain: DARVTQTPRHKVTEMGQEVTMRCQPILGHNTVFWYRQTMMQGLELLAYFRNRAPLDDSGMPKDRFSAEMPDATLATLKIQPSEPRDSAVYFCASGWSGTGVTEAFFGQGTRLTVV.

CDR3 sequence (DNA): TGTGCCAGCAGCCAATCGGACAGGGGTGGCGGCACTGAAGCTTTCTTT. Encoded protein: CASSQSDRGGGTEAFF. The rearrangement uses TRBV4-2 and TRBJ1-1; the match to TRBD1 covers 9 bases. V trimming: 2 bases; J trimming: 4 bases; junction bases outside the gene matches: 8. The CDR3 has 16 amino acids. The germline V gene encodes CDR1 LGHNA and CDR2 YNFKEQ.

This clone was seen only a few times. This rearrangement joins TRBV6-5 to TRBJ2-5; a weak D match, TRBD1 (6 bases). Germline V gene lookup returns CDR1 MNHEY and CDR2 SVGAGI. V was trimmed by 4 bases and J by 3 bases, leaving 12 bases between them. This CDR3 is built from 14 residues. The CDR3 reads CASSSPRTEETQYF. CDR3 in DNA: TGTGCCAGCAGTTCCCCAAGGACAGAAGAGACCCAGTACTTC.

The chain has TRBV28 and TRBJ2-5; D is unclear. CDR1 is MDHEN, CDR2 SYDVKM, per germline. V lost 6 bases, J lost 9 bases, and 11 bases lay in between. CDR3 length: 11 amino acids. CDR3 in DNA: TGTGCCAGCAGCGAACTAAAGGCCCAGTACTTC. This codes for CASSELKAQYF.

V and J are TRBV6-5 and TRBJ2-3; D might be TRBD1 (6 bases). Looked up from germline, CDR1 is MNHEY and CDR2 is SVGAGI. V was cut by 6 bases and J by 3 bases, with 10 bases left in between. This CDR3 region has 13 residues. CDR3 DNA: TGTGCCAGCAGATTCAGGGGAACAGATACGCAGTATTTT. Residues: CASRFRGTDTQYF.

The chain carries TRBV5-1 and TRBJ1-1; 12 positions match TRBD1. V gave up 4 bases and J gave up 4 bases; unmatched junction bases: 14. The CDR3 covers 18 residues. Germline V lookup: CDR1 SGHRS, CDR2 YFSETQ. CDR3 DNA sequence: TGCGCCAGCAGCATGGGGGGGGACAGGGGGCGAGTAGGCACTGAAGCTTTCTTT. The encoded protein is CASSMGGDRGRVGTEAFF.

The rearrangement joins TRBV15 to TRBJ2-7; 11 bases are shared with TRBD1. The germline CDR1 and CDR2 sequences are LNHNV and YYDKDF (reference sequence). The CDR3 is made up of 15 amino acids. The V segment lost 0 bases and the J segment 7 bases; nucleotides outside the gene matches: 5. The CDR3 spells CATSRDTGQGAEQYF. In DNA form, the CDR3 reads TGTGCCACCAGCAGAGACACTGGACAGGGGGCGGAGCAGTACTTC.

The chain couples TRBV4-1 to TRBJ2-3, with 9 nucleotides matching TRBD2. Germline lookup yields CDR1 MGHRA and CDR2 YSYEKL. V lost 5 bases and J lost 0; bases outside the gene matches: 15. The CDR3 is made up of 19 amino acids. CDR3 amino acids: CASSNLQGLSGGSTDTQYF. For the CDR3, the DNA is TGCGCCAGCAGCAACCTTCAGGGGCTAAGCGGGGGGAGCACAGATACGCAGTATTTT.

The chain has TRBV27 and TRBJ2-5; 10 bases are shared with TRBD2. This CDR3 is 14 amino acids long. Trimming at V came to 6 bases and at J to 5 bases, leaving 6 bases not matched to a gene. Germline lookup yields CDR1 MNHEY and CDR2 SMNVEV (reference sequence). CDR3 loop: CASRRAGGLETQYF. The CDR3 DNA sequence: TGTGCCAGCAGACGAGCGGGGGGGTTGGAGACCCAGTACTTC.

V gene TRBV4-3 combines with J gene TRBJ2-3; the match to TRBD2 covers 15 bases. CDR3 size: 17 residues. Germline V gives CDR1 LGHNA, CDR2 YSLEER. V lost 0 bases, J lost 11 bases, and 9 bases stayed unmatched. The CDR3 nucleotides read TGCGCCAGCAGCCAAGAAGGTCTGGGGACTAGCGGGAGGTTGCAGTATTTT. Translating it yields CASSQEGLGTSGRLQYF.

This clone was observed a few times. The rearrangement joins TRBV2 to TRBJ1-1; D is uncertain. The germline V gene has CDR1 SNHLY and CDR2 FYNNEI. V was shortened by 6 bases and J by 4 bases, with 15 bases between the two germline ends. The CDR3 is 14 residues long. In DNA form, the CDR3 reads TGTGCCAGCAGCGGGGAAAGAGGGATCACTGAAGCTTTCTTT. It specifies CASSGERGITEAFF.

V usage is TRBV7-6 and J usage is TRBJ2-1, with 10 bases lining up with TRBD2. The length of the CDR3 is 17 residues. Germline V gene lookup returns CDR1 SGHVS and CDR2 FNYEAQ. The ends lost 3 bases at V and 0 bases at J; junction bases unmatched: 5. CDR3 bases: TGTGCCAGCAGCTTCGCTAGCGGGAGTATCTCCTACAATGAGCAGTTCTTC. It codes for CASSFASGSISYNEQFF.

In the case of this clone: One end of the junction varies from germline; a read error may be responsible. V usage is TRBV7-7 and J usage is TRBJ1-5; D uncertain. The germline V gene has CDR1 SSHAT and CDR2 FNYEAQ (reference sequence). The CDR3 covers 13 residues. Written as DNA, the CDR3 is TGTGCTAGCAGCTCAGAAATGGGCCAGCCCCAGCATTTT. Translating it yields CASSSEMGQPQHF.

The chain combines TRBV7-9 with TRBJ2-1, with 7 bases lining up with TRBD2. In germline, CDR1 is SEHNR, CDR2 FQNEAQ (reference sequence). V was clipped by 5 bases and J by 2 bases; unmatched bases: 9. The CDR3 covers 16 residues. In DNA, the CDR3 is TGTGCCAGCAGCCCTTCCTTGGGGGGGACCTACAATGAGCAGTTCTTC. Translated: CASSPSLGGTYNEQFF. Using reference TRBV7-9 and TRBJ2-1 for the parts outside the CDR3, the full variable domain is DTGVSQNPRHKITKRGQNVTFRCDPISEHNRLYWYRQTLGQGPEFLTYFQNEAQLEKSRLLSDRFSAERPKGSFSTLEIQRTEQGDSAMYLCASSPSLGGTYNEQFFGPGTRLTVL.

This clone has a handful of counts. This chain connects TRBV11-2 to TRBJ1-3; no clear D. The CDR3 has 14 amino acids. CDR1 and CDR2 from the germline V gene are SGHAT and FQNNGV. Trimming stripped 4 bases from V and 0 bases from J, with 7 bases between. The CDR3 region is CASSWEDSGNTIYF. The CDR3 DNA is TGTGCCAGCAGCTGGGAGGACTCTGGAAACACCATATATTTT.

Here the CDR3 DNA reads TGTGCCAGCAGCCAAGTTGGGGAGGCGGACAATGAGCAGTTCTTC. It yields the protein CASSQVGEADNEQFF. The chain carries TRBV4-2 and TRBJ2-1; possibly TRBD2 for D (6 bases). Germline CDR1 reads LGHNA; CDR2 reads YNFKEQ. This CDR3 contains 15 residues. Trimming removed 1 base from V and 5 bases from J, with 12 bases in between.

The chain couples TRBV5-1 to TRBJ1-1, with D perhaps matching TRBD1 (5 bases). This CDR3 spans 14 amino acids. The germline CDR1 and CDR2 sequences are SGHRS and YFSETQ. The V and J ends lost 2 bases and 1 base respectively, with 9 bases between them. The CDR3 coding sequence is TGCGCCAGCAGCTTAGGGGCCGGGAACACTGAAGCTTTCTTT. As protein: CASSLGAGNTEAFF.

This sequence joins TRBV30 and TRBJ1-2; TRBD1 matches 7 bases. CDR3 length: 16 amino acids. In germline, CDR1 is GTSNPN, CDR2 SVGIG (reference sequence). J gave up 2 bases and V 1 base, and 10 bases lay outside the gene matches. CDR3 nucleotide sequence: TGTGCCTGGAGTGCAACCCGGGACAGCCGCAACTATGGCTACACCTTC. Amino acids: CAWSATRDSRNYGYTF.

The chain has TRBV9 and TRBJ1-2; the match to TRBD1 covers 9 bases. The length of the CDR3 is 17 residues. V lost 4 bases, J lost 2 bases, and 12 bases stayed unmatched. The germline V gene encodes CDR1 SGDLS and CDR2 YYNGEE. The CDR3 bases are TGTGCCAGCAGCCTCGGTCCGGGACAGGGCTTAAACTATGGCTACACCTTC. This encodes CASSLGPGQGLNYGYTF.